These 7 T cell receptor beta chains originate from one sample sequenced in a study of blood T cells in healthy people across ages. Combining a sample-barcoded 5' primer with a J-beta primer mix, a second PCR ran for roughly 6 to 11 cycles. TCRdb reanalysed the 5' RACE reads using MiXCR and keeps one entry per CDR3 protein. The data contain around 800,000 distinct CDR3 sequences, around a quarter of them singletons. Separately, the same data were catalogued under a study of T cells of mothers and their children.

The specimen was blood. The origin of the receptors is a boy between 5 and 17 years old in good health.

This clonotype was seen a handful of times. CDR3 loop: CSASRYYEQYF. The CDR3 DNA follows: TGCAGTGCTAGCCGGTACTACGAGCAGTACTTC. V usage is TRBV20-1 and J usage is TRBJ2-5; D not resolved. Near its end, the DNA agrees better with TRBJ2-7, so the J call may be wrong. The CDR3 runs 11 residues. The germline V gene has CDR1 DFQATT and CDR2 SNEGSKA (reference sequence).

The chain recombines TRBV3-1 with TRBJ2-1, with D perhaps matching TRBD1 or TRBD2 (6 bases each). In germline, CDR1 is LGHDT, CDR2 YNNKEL (reference sequence). The CDR3 is 17 residues long. V lost 1 base, J lost 4 bases, and 17 bases lay in between. CDR3 region: CASSQAPGGEAYNEQFF. The CDR3 nucleotides are TGTGCCAGCAGCCAAGCACCCGGGGGCGAGGCTTACAATGAGCAGTTCTTC.

The V call is TRBV11-2, the J call TRBJ2-3, with D possibly being TRBD1 (5 bases). The CDR3 contains 15 residues. V was cut by 1 base and J by 0 bases, with 8 bases left in between. Germline V gene data show CDR1 as SGHAT and CDR2 as FQNNGV. CDR3 sequence (DNA): TGTGCCAGCAGCTTAGGGGGCCATAGCACAGATACGCAGTATTTT. This codes for CASSLGGHSTDTQYF.

The CDR3 reads CASSEQGTSLDNEQFF. The DNA of the CDR3 is TGTGCCAGCAGTGAACAAGGGACTAGCTTAGACAATGAGCAGTTCTTC. The chain carries TRBV2 and TRBJ2-1; 9 positions agree with TRBD2. The CDR3 is 16 amino acids. The germline CDR1 and CDR2 sequences are SNHLY and FYNNEI. Trimming removed 2 bases from V and 5 bases from J; junction bases left unmatched: 7. Looking up the rest from reference TRBV2 and TRBJ2-1 gives the full variable domain: EPEVTQTPSHQVTQMGQEVILRCVPISNHLYFYWYRQILGQKVEFLVSFYNNEISEKSEIFDDQFSVERPDGSNFTLKIRSTKLEDSAMYFCASSEQGTSLDNEQFFGPGTRLTVL.

The rearrangement uses TRBV6-5 and TRBJ1-2; 7 bases map to TRBD1. Per germline, CDR1 MNHEY and CDR2 SVGAGI. Losses at the gene ends were 6 bases for V and 14 bases for J; bases not matched to a gene: 12. This CDR3 contains 12 residues. The CDR3 spells CASSNALGQTTF. The DNA of the CDR3 is TGTGCCAGCAGCAACGCTTTGGGACAGACAACCTTC.

This clonotype was observed a single time. The chain carries TRBV28 and TRBJ2-2, with TRBD1 identical over 7 bases. This CDR3 region has 14 residues. V trimming: 6 bases; J trimming: 2 bases; junction bases outside the gene matches: 3. From germline, CDR1 is MDHEN and CDR2 SYDVKM. DNA of the CDR3: TGTGCCAGCAGATACAGGGGAAACACCGGGGAGCTGTTTTTT. Amino acids: CASRYRGNTGELFF.

The chain joins TRBV29-1 to TRBJ2-5; D uncertain. V lost 6 bases, J lost 4 bases, and 9 bases lay in between. This CDR3 has 11 residues. Germline assignment: CDR1 SQVTM and CDR2 ANQGSEA. For the CDR3, the DNA is TGCAGCGTCTTCAAAGGAGAGACCCAGTACTTC. Encoded protein: CSVFKGETQYF.